A selection of T cell receptor beta chains follows, all from one sample in a study of beta chain features in type 1 diabetes. The protocol was immunoSEQ multiplex PCR, while the TCRdb copy is restricted to in-frame clones and leaves out a portion. Seen here are hundreds of thousands of clones, 15% observed once, and the top ten hold around 0.015%. Sequencing was carried out using naive CD4+ T cells from blood. The source is a man aged 18 to 30 with type 1 diabetes. The CDR3 runs from the conserved cysteine through the conserved F or W. Each record gives: V gene, clone size, J gene, D gene, CDR3 DNA, CDR3 protein. D genes are given only for firm matches. The size of a clone is reported for some rows only, either as once, few or many, or as a class for expanded clones.

TRBV18	-	TRBJ1-4	-	TGTGCCAGCTCACCCCCAGGGGAAAAACTGTTTTTT	CASSPPGEKLFF
TRBV18	few	TRBJ1-1	TRBD1	TGTGCCAGCTCACCCGGACAGGGAGTGAACACTGAAGCTTTCTTT	CASSPGQGVNTEAFF
TRBV18	-	TRBJ1-2	TRBD1	TGTGCCAGCTCACAACAGGGGAATGGCTACACCTTC	CASSQQGNGYTF
TRBV27	few	TRBJ2-2	TRBD1	TGTGCCAGCAGCCTGACAGGGCCGGACACCGGGGAGCTGTTTTTT	CASSLTGPDTGELFF
TRBV25-1	-	TRBJ1-2	TRBD1	TGTGCCAGCGAAGACAGGGGCCAAGGCTACACCTTC	CASEDRGQGYTF
TRBV18	few	TRBJ1-1	-	TGTGCCAGCTCACGTTCGGGGGGATGGAACACTGAAGCTTTCTTT	CASSRSGGWNTEAFF
TRBV4-3	once	TRBJ2-3	TRBD2	TGCGCCAGCAGCCAGCCCGGGGGGACTCGGGGCACAGATACGCAGTATTTT	CASSQPGGTRGTDTQYF
TRBV19	-	TRBJ1-1	TRBD1	TGTGCCAGTACTCCGGGACAGAAGAACACTGAAGCTTTCTTT	CASTPGQKNTEAFF
TRBV5-1	-	TRBJ2-5	-	TGCGCCAGCAGCTACAAAGAGACCCAGTACTTC	CASSYKETQYF
TRBV29-1	few	TRBJ1-3	-	TGCAGCGTCTTACAGGGAGGAAACACCATATATTTT	CSVLQGGNTIYF
TRBV5-1	few	TRBJ2-5	-	TGCGCCAGCAGCTCAGGGGTTAGGGAGACCCAGTACTTC	CASSSGVRETQYF
TRBV5-5	-	TRBJ1-5	-	TGTGCCAGCAGCTTGGAACAGTTTAGCAATCAGCCCCAGCATTTT	CASSLEQFSNQPQHF
TRBV28	few	TRBJ2-5	TRBD2	TGTGCCAGCAGTTTATACCCGGGACTAGCGGGGGGTCCAGCCCCACAAGAGACCCAGTACTTC	CASSLYPGLAGGPAPQETQYF
TRBV6-4	few	TRBJ2-2	-	TGTGCCAGCATGGCAGGGAACACCGGGGAGCTGTTTTTT	CASMAGNTGELFF
TRBV11-2	-	TRBJ1-1	TRBD1	TGTGCCAGCAGTCTAAGGGGGCGATCGGGCATGAACACTGAAGCTTTCTTT	CASSLRGRSGMNTEAFF
TRBV6-6	-	TRBJ2-1	TRBD1	TGTGCCAGCAGTAGGGGACAGCCCTACAATGAGCAGTTCTTC	CASSRGQPYNEQFF
TRBV5-1	few	TRBJ2-1	-	TGCGCCAGCAGCCCGACGGGAAAGAACAATGAGCAGTTCTTC	CASSPTGKNNEQFF
TRBV6-5	few	TRBJ1-2	TRBD1	TGTGCCAGCAGTTACGGACAGGGCAATGGCTACACCTTC	CASSYGQGNGYTF
TRBV18	-	TRBJ2-5	TRBD1	TGTGCCAGCTCACCATGGGGACAGCCCCAAGAGACCCAGTACTTC	CASSPWGQPQETQYF
TRBV7-2	-	TRBJ2-7	-	TGTGCCAGCAGCTTGAACTCGGGCTCCTACGAGCAGTACTTC	CASSLNSGSYEQYF
TRBV5-4	-	TRBJ2-1	-	TGTGCCAGCAGCTTGGTTAGCTTAGCTGACAATGAGCAGTTCTTC	CASSLVSLADNEQFF
TRBV28	-	TRBJ1-6	-	TGTGCCAGCCATGGGCGTAGGGGTTCACCCCTCCACTTT	CASHGRRGSPLHF
TRBV28	-	TRBJ2-7	TRBD1	TGTGCCAGCAGTCCCCCCCCGGGACAGGCTACCTACGAGCAGTACTTC	CASSPPPGQATYEQYF
TRBV7-2	once	TRBJ2-4	TRBD1	TGTGCCAGCAGCCCCCGACAGGGGGCCAAAAACATTCAGTACTTC	CASSPRQGAKNIQYF
TRBV4-3	-	TRBJ2-1	TRBD2	TGCGCCAGCAGCCCGAAGCTCCTAGCGGACTACAATGAGCAGTTCTTC	CASSPKLLADYNEQFF
TRBV9	-	TRBJ2-7	TRBD1	TGTGCCAGCAGCGTAAGGTACAGGGGTGGGTACGAGCAGTACTTC	CASSVRYRGGYEQYF
TRBV5-6	-	TRBJ2-7	-	TGTGCCAGCAGCCCTCACCCACCGTGGACTTCCTACGAGCAGTACTTC	CASSPHPPWTSYEQYF
TRBV5-1	once	TRBJ1-4	-	TGCGCCAGCAGCTTGGTTTCAGGAGAAAAACTGTTTTTT	CASSLVSGEKLFF
TRBV11-2	few	TRBJ2-1	TRBD2	TGTGCCAGCAGGCCCCTAGCGGGGGAGTCCTACAATGAGCAGTTCTTC	CASRPLAGESYNEQFF
TRBV30	few	TRBJ2-2	-	TGTGCCTGGAAACATACAGAGAACACCGGGGAGCTGTTTTTT	CAWKHTENTGELFF
TRBV27	-	TRBJ1-1	-	TGTGCCAGCAGTTTCTCCGTGAACACTGAAGCTTTCTTT	CASSFSVNTEAFF
TRBV2	-	TRBJ2-1	TRBD1	TGTGCCAGCAGTGAGACGGGACAGGATGACAATGAGCAGTTCTTC	CASSETGQDDNEQFF
TRBV6-6	-	TRBJ1-5	TRBD1	TGTGCCAGCAGTAAAGGGACAGGGAACAATCAGCCCCAGCATTTT	CASSKGTGNNQPQHF
TRBV4-3	-	TRBJ2-7	-	TGCGCCAGCAGCCAAGATTTGAGGGCGGCCGAAGATGGGAAGCAGTACTTC	CASSQDLRAAEDGKQYF
TRBV7-2	few	TRBJ2-3	-	TGTGCCAGCAGCGCACAGCAGCCGGCAGATACGCAGTATTTT	CASSAQQPADTQYF
TRBV5-1	-	TRBJ2-3	TRBD1	TGCGCCAGCAGCAGAGACAGGGGCGACACAGATACGCAGTATTTT	CASSRDRGDTDTQYF
TRBV11-2	few	TRBJ2-1	-	TGTGCCAGCAGCTTGATTGTCTCACAATTCGATGAGCAGTTCTTC	CASSLIVSQFDEQFF
TRBV28	few	TRBJ2-5	TRBD2	TGTGCCAGCAGTTTATTTGGCGGGAGAGGGGAGACCCAGTACTTC	CASSLFGGRGETQYF
TRBV30	-	TRBJ1-5	TRBD1	TGTGCCTGGCAGGGGGCAGATAGCAATCAGCCCCAGCATTTT	CAWQGADSNQPQHF
TRBV30	few	TRBJ2-1	TRBD2	TGTGCCTGGACCAGGGGGACTAGCGGGATGAATGAGCAGTTCTTC	CAWTRGTSGMNEQFF
TRBV27	-	TRBJ1-5	-	TGTGCCAGCAGTTTCGCGGGTCAGCCCCAGCATTTT	CASSFAGQPQHF
TRBV7-2	-	TRBJ2-7	-	TGTGCCAGCAGCTCCCGGGACATAAGCTCCTACGAGCAGTACTTC	CASSSRDISSYEQYF